The 10 T cell receptor beta chains in this list originate from one sample, sequenced in a study of blood T cell repertoires in COVID-19. Method: immunoSEQ multiplex PCR; TCRdb's copy keeps in-frame clones and lacks some. This sample has 200,000 to 300,000 clones, with over 80% found just once. The sample consisted of peripheral blood. The receptors come from a woman aged 60-70 years with active or convalescent COVID-19.

This clone was observed a single time. This rearrangement joins TRBV21-1 to TRBJ2-2; the tabulated D call, TRBD2, remains unverified against the DNA. TRBV21-1 represents a pseudogene. The CDR3 has 18 residues. CDR3 sequence: CASSKAASGSRRTGELFF. The CDR3 region has the DNA TGTGCCAGCAGCAAAGCGGCTAGCGGGAGTCGGCGCACCGGGGAGCTGTTTTTT.

This chain links TRBV19 with TRBJ1-1; D uncertain. The V end was cut by 6 bases, the J end by 2 bases, with 10 bases between. The CDR3 is 13 residues long. Germline V gene sequence: CDR1 LNHDA, CDR2 SQIVND (reference sequence). CDR3 DNA sequence: TGTGCCAGTAGGGCGGGAGCCAACACTGAAGCTTTCTTT. Amino acids: CASRAGANTEAFF.

The chain links TRBV18 to TRBJ1-3; no clear D gene. This CDR3 spans 16 amino acids. V lost 2 bases and J 0 bases, leaving 11 bases between the germline ends. The germline gives CDR1 KGHSH, CDR2 LQKENI. The CDR3 coding sequence is TGTGCCAGCTCACCAAATACGGGAATCTCTGGAAACACCATATATTTT. Its protein product is CASSPNTGISGNTIYF.

This rearrangement joins TRBV5-4 to TRBJ2-7; TRBD2 agrees at 12 bases. Germline CDR1 is SGHNT and CDR2 is YYREEE (reference sequence). The CDR3 has 17 amino acids. The V and J ends lost 4 bases and 3 bases, in that order; junction bases with no gene match: 11. In nucleotides, the CDR3 is TGTGCCAGCAGCCGGAGAGGACTAGCGGGGACTCACTACGAGCAGTACGTC. Its translation: CASSRRGLAGTHYEQYV.

A single count supports this clone. This chain joins TRBV7-6 and TRBJ2-7, with 11 nucleotides matching TRBD2. The CDR3 spans 15 residues. Germline V gene data show CDR1 as SGHVS and CDR2 as FNYEAQ. The V gene end was trimmed by 1 base and the J gene end by 4 bases; junction bases not matched to a gene: 3. CDR3 loop: CASSLELAGVYEQYF. In DNA, the CDR3 is TGTGCCAGCAGCTTAGAACTAGCGGGAGTGTACGAGCAGTACTTC.

The rearrangement links TRBV15 to TRBJ2-1; D unclear. CDR3 length: 13 residues. Germline CDR1 is LNHNV and CDR2 is YYDKDF (reference sequence). V lost 0 bases and J 8 bases, leaving 8 bases between the germline ends. CDR3 coding DNA: TGTGCCACCAGCAGAGAACTATACGATGAGCAGTTCTTC. It yields the protein CATSRELYDEQFF.

The rearrangement joins TRBV28 to TRBJ2-1; D is possibly TRBD2 (6 bases). This CDR3 spans 11 amino acids. From germline, CDR1 is MDHEN and CDR2 SYDVKM. V lost 10 bases, J lost 7 bases, and 11 bases lay in between. The CDR3 reads CATSGWNEQFF. CDR3 sequence (DNA): TGTGCCACGAGCGGGTGGAATGAGCAGTTCTTC.

This chain joins TRBV6-6 and TRBJ2-2; possible D gene TRBD2, 6 bases. This CDR3 is 16 amino acids long. Trimming removed 2 bases at V and 3 bases at J, with 13 bases between. CDR1 MNHNY and CDR2 SVGAGI come from the germline V gene (reference sequence). The CDR3 coding sequence is TGTGCCAGCAGTTACCTCGGGGGTGGGGACACCGGGGAGCTGTTTTTT. It codes for CASSYLGGGDTGELFF.

Here the CDR3 reads CASSVGGGAGVDTQYF. The CDR3 bases are TGTGCCAGCAGCGTAGGCGGGGGGGCGGGCGTAGATACGCAGTATTTT. This sequence joins TRBV9 and TRBJ2-3; TRBD2 aligns across 9 bases. Trimming took 0 bases from V and 5 from J; bases not matched to a gene: 7. CDR3 length: 16 residues. CDR1 is SGDLS, CDR2 YYNGEE, per germline.

This chain connects TRBV7-2 to TRBJ2-1; 9 bases are shared with TRBD2. The CDR3 spans 19 residues. Trimming took 5 bases from V and 4 from J; bases not matched to a gene: 18. CDR1 is SGHTA, CDR2 FQGNSA, per germline. The CDR3 DNA reads as TGTGCCAGCAGCCCGCTTTGGAGCGGGAGGTATGAAACTTACAATGAGCAGTTCTTC. This gives the protein CASSPLWSGRYETYNEQFF.